This T cell receptor (beta chain) was sequenced during a study of blood T cell repertoires in COVID-19. Study details: PBMCs, B-cell-depleted T cells, or T cells provided the cDNA or gDNA that made up the material.

Enrollees, roughly 18 to 90 years old, lived in 25 or so US areas. Cohort 3 recovered donors had two negative PCRs, clearance, or symptom resolution. There are 15 residues in the CDR3. The V end was cut by 6 bases, the J end by 1 base, with 15 bases between. CDR1 is SNHLY, CDR2 FYNNEI, per germline. Authors' data handling: From reference gene primer amplification, estimates of nucleated cell counts were derived. Here immunoSEQ multiplex PCR was the method, and the copy in TCRdb shows in-frame clones only, minus some. The D gene and trimming were derived from the DNA, and the V and J assignments and clone size from that table. This table has roughly 200,000 clones, 80% to 90% appearing once. A single count supports this clone.

The chain links TRBV2 to TRBJ2-5; possible D gene TRBD2, 7 bases. The sample taken for sequencing was PBMCs or T cells enriched from blood (not recorded which). The sequence was obtained from a young man who had recovered from COVID-19. The CDR3 protein is CASRVAGAIQETQYF. CDR3 bases: TGTGCCAGCAGGGTTGCGGGGGCTATCCAAGAGACCCAGTACTTC.